The 21 T cell receptor beta chains below come from one sample, sequenced in a study of Graves' ophthalmopathy and Graves' hyperthyroidism. From RNA, the CDR3 regions of TCR beta chains were amplified and sequenced. HTBI primers were used in a first-round RT-PCR, which preceded a second-round multiplex PCR. From the multiplex PCR reads, TCRdb called clonotypes with MiXCR, one entry per CDR3 protein. The table has around 1,000,000 distinct CDR3 sequences, about 40% seen once. The sequenced sample was peripheral blood or thyroid tissue (not recorded which). Receptor source: an adult man with Graves' hyperthyroidism.

This clonotype appeared a few times. The genes are TRBV5-1 and TRBJ2-5; TRBD2 matches at 8 bases. CDR1 and CDR2 (germline): SGHRS, YFSETQ. This CDR3 has 16 amino acids. V was clipped by 4 bases and J by 5 bases; unmatched bases: 13. CDR3 residues: CASSRLSDPGGETQYF. CDR3 bases: TGCGCCAGCAGCCGACTCTCAGACCCGGGGGGGGAGACCCAGTACTTC.

This clonotype was observed a few times. J is TRBJ1-1 and V is TRBV14; 10 bases are a match to TRBD1. This CDR3 has 15 amino acids. V shed 4 bases, J shed 12 bases, and the junction held 14 bases outside the gene matches. Per the germline V gene, CDR1 is SGHDN and CDR2 is FVKESK. Written as DNA, the CDR3 is TGTGCCAGCAGCCGATTTGTTGGGACAGGGGATTTATCTTTCTTT. Residues: CASSRFVGTGDLSFF.

The chain joins TRBV5-6 to TRBJ2-7; TRBD1 is a possible D gene (5 bases). The V end lost 4 bases, the J end lost 3 bases, and 14 bases lay between the germline ends. Germline assignment: CDR1 SGHDT and CDR2 YYEEEE. CDR3 size: 14 residues. Written as DNA, the CDR3 is TGTGCCAGCAGCACAGGAATGATGGTCTACGAGCAGTACTTC. Its translation is CASSTGMMVYEQYF.

The sample holds a few counts of this clonotype. The chain couples TRBV10-3 to TRBJ2-5; D call uncertain. The CDR3 sequence is 16 residues long. Germline V gives CDR1 ENHRY, CDR2 SYGVKD. V shed 3 bases and J shed 5 bases, with 19 bases lying between them. The CDR3 sequence is CAISDEAIGGKETQYF. DNA of the CDR3: TGTGCCATCAGTGACGAAGCGATTGGTGGTAAGGAGACCCAGTACTTC.

The chain couples TRBV5-5 to TRBJ2-2; tentatively, D is TRBD2 (5 bases). Trimming took 2 bases from V and 5 from J, leaving 16 bases between them. This CDR3 contains 16 residues. Germline CDR1 is SGHKS and CDR2 is YYEKEE (reference sequence). CDR3 in amino acids: CASSFWFQSGTGELFF. In DNA form, the CDR3 reads TGTGCCAGCAGCTTTTGGTTTCAGTCGGGGACCGGGGAGCTGTTTTTT. Variable domain in full (rest from reference TRBV5-5 and TRBJ2-2): DAGVTQSPTHLIKTRGQQVTLRCSPISGHKSVSWYQQVLGQGPQFIFQYYEKEERGRGNFPDRFSARQFPNYSSELNVNALLLGDSALYLCASSFWFQSGTGELFFGEGSRLTVL.

This rearrangement joins TRBV19 to TRBJ1-6; 10 bases match TRBD1. The CDR3 has 16 residues. Trimming took 6 bases from V and 7 from J; bases not matched to a gene: 9. Looked up from germline, CDR1 is LNHDA and CDR2 is SQIVND (reference sequence). The CDR3 here is CASRKTGTGENSPLHF. The CDR3 DNA reads TGTGCCAGTAGGAAGACCGGGACAGGGGAGAATTCACCCCTCCACTTT.

This clonotype turned up a few times. The chain recombines TRBV5-4 with TRBJ1-2; no reliable D call. Per the germline V gene, CDR1 is SGHNT and CDR2 is YYREEE (reference sequence). Trimming shortened V by 0 bases and J by 4 bases, and 10 bases separated the two germline ends. This CDR3 spans 14 amino acids. The DNA of the CDR3 is TGTGCCAGCAGCTTGGGCGGGCCGGGCTATGGCTACACCTTC. This encodes CASSLGGPGYGYTF.

This clonotype has just a few counts. The rearrangement joins TRBV19 to TRBJ2-6; 9 bases fit TRBD1. Trimming at V came to 11 bases and at J to 0 bases, leaving 17 bases not matched to a gene. This CDR3 is built from 19 residues. Looked up from germline, CDR1 is LNHDA and CDR2 is SQIVND (reference sequence). The CDR3 here is CASTPHTGTGLSGANVLTF. For the CDR3, the DNA is TGTGCCTCTACTCCCCACACCGGGACAGGGCTCTCTGGGGCCAACGTCCTGACTTTC.

The V and J genes are TRBV7-7 and TRBJ2-6; TRBD1 agrees at 8 bases. The CDR3 covers 16 residues. Germline V gene sequence: CDR1 SSHAT, CDR2 FNYEAQ (reference sequence). The V gene end was trimmed by 5 bases and the J gene end by 2 bases; junction bases not matched to a gene: 5. The CDR3 nucleotides are TGTGCCAGCAGCACCAGGGACAGGACTGGGGCCAACGTCCTGACTTTC. It yields the protein CASSTRDRTGANVLTF.

This rearrangement joins TRBV10-3 to TRBJ1-1; D is perhaps TRBD1 (5 bases). The length of the CDR3 is 14 residues. V shed 1 base and J shed 5 bases, with 11 bases lying between them. The germline V gene encodes CDR1 ENHRY and CDR2 SYGVKD. In nucleotides, the CDR3 is TGTGCCATCAGTGAGTTCCAGGGACGGACTGAAGCTTTCTTT. This codes for CAISEFQGRTEAFF.

This clonotype occurred many times. This chain uses TRBV4-3 with TRBJ2-6; D unresolved. CDR3 size: 16 residues. Trimming took 0 bases from V and 0 from J, leaving 6 bases between them. Germline-derived CDR1 and CDR2 are LGHNA and YSLEER. CDR3 DNA sequence: TGCGCCAGCAGCCAAGATGACTTCTCTGGGGCCAACGTCCTGACTTTC. This translates into CASSQDDFSGANVLTF.

The rearrangement links TRBV20-1 to TRBJ1-4, with 8 bases that match TRBD1. With V trimmed by 6 bases and J by 8 bases, 8 bases remained unmatched. Germline V gene sequence: CDR1 DFQATT, CDR2 SNEGSKA (reference sequence). This CDR3 has 13 amino acids. CDR3 sequence (DNA): TGCAGTGCGAGACGGACAGGGTTCGAAAAACTGTTTTTT. Encoded protein: CSARRTGFEKLFF.

This rearrangement joins TRBV7-2 to TRBJ1-5; D remains ambiguous. This CDR3 is built from 13 residues. The germline gives CDR1 SGHTA, CDR2 FQGNSA. The V end lost 5 bases, the J end lost 11 bases, and 16 bases lay between the germline ends. In nucleotides, the CDR3 is TGTGCCAGCAGCCCGGACCGGCAAGAGACCCAGCATTTT. Translated, it gives CASSPDRQETQHF.

In its sample, this clonotype was seen many times. The rearrangement links TRBV2 to TRBJ2-6, with D perhaps matching TRBD1 (5 bases). The V gene's germline CDR1 is SNHLY and CDR2 FYNNEI. V dropped 4 bases and J dropped 1 base, with 8 bases sitting between them. The CDR3 runs 15 residues. This CDR3 is CASSVQGSGANVLTF. The CDR3 DNA reads as TGTGCCAGCAGTGTGCAGGGATCTGGGGCCAACGTCCTGACTTTC.

Only a few counts were recorded for this clonotype. A read error may produce the germline difference seen at one junction end. J is TRBJ2-2 and V is TRBV10-3; weak D call: TRBD2 (5 bases). CDR1 and CDR2 (germline): ENHRY, SYGVKD. CDR3 size: 16 residues. CDR3: CASSPLSGSGTGELFF. CDR3 DNA sequence: TGTGCCAGCAGTCCTTTATCTGGGAGTGGCACCGGGGAGCTGTTTTTT.

About this clonotype itself: This may be a read error: a much more frequent sequence differs by one nucleotide. The rearrangement uses TRBV7-2 and TRBJ2-5; 8 bases fit TRBD1. V lost 8 bases, J lost 5 bases, and 13 bases stayed unmatched. The germline V gene encodes CDR1 SGHTA and CDR2 FQGNSA. The CDR3 spans 15 residues. The CDR3 sequence is CASGRGQGYAETQYF. The CDR3 nucleotides are TGTGCCAGCGGCCGCGGACAGGGCTACGCTGAGACCCAGTACTTC.

This clonotype was found many times. The V and J genes are TRBV19 and TRBJ1-5; no firm D call. Germline CDR1 and CDR2: LNHDA and SQIVND (reference sequence). This CDR3 spans 11 amino acids. The germline V and J ends were trimmed by 4 bases and 11 bases, with 9 bases remaining between them. CDR3 in DNA: TGTGCCAGTAGTAAGAGCGCTACCCAGCATTTT. Amino acids: CASSKSATQHF. The whole variable domain, filled in from reference TRBV19 and TRBJ1-5, reads DGGITQSPKYLFRKEGQNVTLSCEQNLNHDAMYWYRQDPGQGLRLIYYSQIVNDFQKGDIAEGYSVSREKKESFPLTVTSAQKNPTAFYLCASSKSATQHFGDGTRLSIL.

The chain is built from TRBV7-2 and TRBJ2-7; 12 bases are shared with TRBD1. J was trimmed by 4 bases and V by 4 bases; bases with no gene match: 5. The CDR3 contains 15 residues. Germline V gene data show CDR1 as SGHTA and CDR2 as FQGNSA. This CDR3 reads CASSSWDRGLYEQYF. The CDR3 nucleotides read TGTGCCAGCAGCTCTTGGGACAGGGGGCTATACGAGCAGTACTTC.

This clonotype was counted many times. J is TRBJ1-2 and V is TRBV14; D unresolved. Per the germline V gene, CDR1 is SGHDN and CDR2 is FVKESK. V lost 2 bases and J lost 6, with 10 bases in between. The CDR3 is made up of 13 amino acids. The CDR3 loop is CASSQSAVDGYTF. The CDR3 DNA is TGTGCCAGCAGCCAATCGGCAGTAGATGGCTACACCTTC.

CDR3 sequence: CASSRGGTGGMETQYF. The CDR3 DNA sequence: TGTGCCAGCAGTCGGGGGGGGACAGGGGGCATGGAGACCCAGTACTTC. V gene TRBV11-2 combines with J gene TRBJ2-5; 12 nucleotides align to TRBD1. J was trimmed by 5 bases and V by 6 bases; bases with no gene match: 10. This CDR3 has 16 amino acids. In germline, CDR1 is SGHAT, CDR2 FQNNGV.

The chain links TRBV10-3 to TRBJ1-2, with 8 bases identical to TRBD1. CDR3 length: 14 residues. CDR1 and CDR2 from the germline V gene are ENHRY and SYGVKD. V was pared by 5 bases and J by 2 bases, with 4 bases of the junction left unmatched. The CDR3 DNA sequence: TGTGCCATCAGTCGGACAGGGTGGAACTATGGCTACACCTTC. Its translation is CAISRTGWNYGYTF.